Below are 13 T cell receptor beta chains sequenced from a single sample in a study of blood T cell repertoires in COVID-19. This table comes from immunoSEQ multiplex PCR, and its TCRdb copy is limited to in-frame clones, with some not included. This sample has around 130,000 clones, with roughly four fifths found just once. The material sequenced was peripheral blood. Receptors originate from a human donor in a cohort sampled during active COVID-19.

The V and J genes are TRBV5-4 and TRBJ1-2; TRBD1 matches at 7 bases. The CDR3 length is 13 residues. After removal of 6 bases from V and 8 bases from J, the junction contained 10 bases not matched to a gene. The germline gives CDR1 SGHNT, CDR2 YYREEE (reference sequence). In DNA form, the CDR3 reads TGTGCCAGCAACCCGGACAGGAGGAGGGGCTACACCTTC. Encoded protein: CASNPDRRRGYTF.

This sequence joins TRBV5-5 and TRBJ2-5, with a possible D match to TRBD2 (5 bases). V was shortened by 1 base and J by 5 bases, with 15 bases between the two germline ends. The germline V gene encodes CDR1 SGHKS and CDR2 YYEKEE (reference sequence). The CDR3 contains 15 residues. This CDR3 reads CASSLSGPRKETQYF. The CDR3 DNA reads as TGTGCCAGCAGCTTGAGCGGACCTAGGAAGGAGACCCAGTACTTC.

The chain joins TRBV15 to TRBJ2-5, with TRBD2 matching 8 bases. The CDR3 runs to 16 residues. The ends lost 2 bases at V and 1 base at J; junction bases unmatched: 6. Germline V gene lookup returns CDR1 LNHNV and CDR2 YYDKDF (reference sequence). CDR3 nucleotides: TGTGCCACCAGCAGAATAGTAGCGGGGAGCCAAGAGACCCAGTACTTC. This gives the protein CATSRIVAGSQETQYF.

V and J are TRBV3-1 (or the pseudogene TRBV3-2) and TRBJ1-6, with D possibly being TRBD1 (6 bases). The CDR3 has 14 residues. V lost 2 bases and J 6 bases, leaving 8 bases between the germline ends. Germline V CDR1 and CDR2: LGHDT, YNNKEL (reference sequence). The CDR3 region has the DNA TGTGCCAGCAGCCAACAGGGGTTTAATTCACCCCTCCACTTT. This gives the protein CASSQQGFNSPLHF.

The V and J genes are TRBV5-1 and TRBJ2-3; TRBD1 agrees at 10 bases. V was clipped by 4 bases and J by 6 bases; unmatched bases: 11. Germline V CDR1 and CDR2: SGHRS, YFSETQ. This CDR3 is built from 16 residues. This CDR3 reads CASSNGDRGYFDTQYF. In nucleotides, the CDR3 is TGCGCCAGCAGCAATGGGGACAGGGGTTATTTTGATACGCAGTATTTT.

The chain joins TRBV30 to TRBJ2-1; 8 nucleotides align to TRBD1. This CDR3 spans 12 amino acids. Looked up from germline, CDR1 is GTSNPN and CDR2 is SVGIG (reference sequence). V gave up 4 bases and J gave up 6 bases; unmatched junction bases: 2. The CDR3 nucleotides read TGTGCCTGGACCACAGGGGGCAATGAGCAGTTCTTC. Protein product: CAWTTGGNEQFF.

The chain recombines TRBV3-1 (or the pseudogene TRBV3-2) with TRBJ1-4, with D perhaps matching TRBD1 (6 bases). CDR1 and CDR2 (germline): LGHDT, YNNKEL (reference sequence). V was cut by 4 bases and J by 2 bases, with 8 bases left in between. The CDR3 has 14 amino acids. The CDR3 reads CASSPTGTNEKLFF. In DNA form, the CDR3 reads TGTGCCAGCAGCCCTACAGGGACTAATGAAAAACTGTTTTTT.

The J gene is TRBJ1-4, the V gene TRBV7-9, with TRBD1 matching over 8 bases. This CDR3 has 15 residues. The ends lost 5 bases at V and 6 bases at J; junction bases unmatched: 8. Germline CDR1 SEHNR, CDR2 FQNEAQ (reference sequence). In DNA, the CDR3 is TGTGCCAGCAGCGGACCGGGACAGGAGGATGAAAAACTGTTTTTT. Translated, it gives CASSGPGQEDEKLFF.

CDR3 DNA sequence: TGTGCCAGCTCACCGGACAGCGCCGAGGGCTACACCTTC. Its translation is CASSPDSAEGYTF. The chain carries TRBV18 and TRBJ1-2; weak D call: TRBD1 (6 bases). CDR1 is KGHSH and CDR2 is LQKENI in the germline V gene. The CDR3 is made up of 13 amino acids. Trimming took 3 bases from V and 8 from J, leaving 13 bases between them.

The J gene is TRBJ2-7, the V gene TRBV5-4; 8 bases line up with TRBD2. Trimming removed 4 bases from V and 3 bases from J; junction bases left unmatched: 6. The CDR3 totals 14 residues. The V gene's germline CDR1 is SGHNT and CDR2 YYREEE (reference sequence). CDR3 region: CASSPGTSIYEQYF. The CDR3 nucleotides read TGTGCCAGCAGCCCCGGGACTAGTATCTACGAGCAGTACTTC.

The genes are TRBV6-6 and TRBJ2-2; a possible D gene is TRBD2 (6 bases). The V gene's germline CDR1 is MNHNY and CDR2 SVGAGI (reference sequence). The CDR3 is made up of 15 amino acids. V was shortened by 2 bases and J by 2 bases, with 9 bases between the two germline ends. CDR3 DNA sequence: TGTGCCAGCAGTTACGCGGGGACTAACACCGGGGAGCTGTTTTTT. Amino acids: CASSYAGTNTGELFF.

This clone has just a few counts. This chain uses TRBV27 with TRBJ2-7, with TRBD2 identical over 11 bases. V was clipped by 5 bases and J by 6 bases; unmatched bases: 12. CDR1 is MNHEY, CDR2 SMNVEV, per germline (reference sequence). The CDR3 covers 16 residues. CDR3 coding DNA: TGTGCCAGCAGTGGTGGGACTAGCGGCCGGGGAAGCGAGCAGTACTTC. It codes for CASSGGTSGRGSEQYF.

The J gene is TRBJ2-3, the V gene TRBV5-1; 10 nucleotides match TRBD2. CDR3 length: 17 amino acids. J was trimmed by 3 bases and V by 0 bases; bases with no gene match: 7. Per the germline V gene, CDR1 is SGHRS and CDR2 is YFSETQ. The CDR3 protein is CASSLALTSGFTDTQYF. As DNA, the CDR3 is TGCGCCAGCAGCTTGGCTCTGACTAGCGGGTTTACAGATACGCAGTATTTT. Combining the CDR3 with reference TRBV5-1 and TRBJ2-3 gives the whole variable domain KAGVTQTPRYLIKTRGQQVTLSCSPISGHRSVSWYQQTPGQGLQFLFEYFSETQRNKGNFPGRFSGRQFSNSRSEMNVSTLELGDSALYLCASSLALTSGFTDTQYFGPGTRLTVL.